This is a list of T cell receptor beta chains from one sample in a study of T cell repertoires in cytomegalovirus infection. TCRdb fed the reads into MiXCR, producing one record per CDR3 protein. The sample consists of 200,000 to 250,000 distinct CDR3 sequences, 6% to 8% of them appearing once. Sequenced material: PBMCs. The source is a human donor in good health (CMV status not recorded). Some clones in this sample may be carry-over from other donors' samples. Each CDR3 is given with its conserved first and last residue. D genes are given only for firm matches. The listing skips clone size in some rows; elsewhere it reads once, few, many or a size class.

size | J | D | V | CDR3 | DNA
many | TRBJ1-1 | . | TRBV29-1 | CSVGDRPMNTEAFF | TGCAGCGTTGGTGACAGGCCTATGAACACTGAAGCTTTCTTT
few | TRBJ1-1 | . | TRBV29-1 | CSVPMTGNTEAFF | TGCAGCGTCCCGATGACAGGGAACACTGAAGCTTTCTTT
many | TRBJ2-7 | . | TRBV6-2/TRBV6-3 | CASTLQGSPYEQYF | TGTGCCAGCACCCTACAGGGTTCACCCTACGAGCAGTACTTC
many | TRBJ2-1 | TRBD2 | TRBV7-2 | CASSKPASGGANSYNEQFF | TGTGCCAGCAGCAAACCGGCTAGCGGGGGGGCCAATTCCTACAATGAGCAGTTCTTC
. | TRBJ1-5 | . | TRBV12-3/TRBV12-4 | CASSSMDSNQPQHF | TGTGCCAGCAGTTCCATGGATAGCAATCAGCCCCAGCATTTT
many | TRBJ2-1 | . | TRBV6-2/TRBV6-3 | CASSYAGFHNEQFF | TGTGCCAGCAGTTACGCGGGGTTCCACAATGAGCAGTTCTTC
many | TRBJ1-5 | . | TRBV25-1 | CASRGNNNQPQHF | TGTGCCAGCAGAGGAAACAACAATCAGCCCCAGCATTTT
many | TRBJ2-5 | . | TRBV5-1 | CASSLVGQGLKTQYF | TGCGCCAGCAGCTTGGTTGGGCAGGGGTTAAAGACCCAGTACTTC
many | TRBJ1-2 | . | TRBV9 | CASSVGASRGYGYTF | TGTGCCAGCAGCGTAGGGGCTTCGAGAGGTTATGGCTACACCTTC
many | TRBJ2-7 | TRBD1 | TRBV12-3/TRBV12-4 | CASSFLNRRDRGRGYEQYF | TGTGCCAGCAGTTTTCTAAACCGCCGGGACAGGGGGCGCGGCTACGAGCAGTACTTC
many | TRBJ2-7 | . | TRBV28 | CASFEQGSYEQYF | TGTGCCAGTTTTGAGCAGGGGTCCTACGAGCAGTACTTC